These T cell receptor beta chains were read from a single sample in a study of blood T cell repertoires in COVID-19. TCRdb's copy holds only in-frame clones and misses some; the assay was immunoSEQ multiplex PCR. Of around 240,000 clones in the sample, about 83% were seen once. The specimen was peripheral blood. The source is a woman aged 50 to 65 with acute or convalescent COVID-19. Both conserved end residues are part of each CDR3. A D gene is named only where the DNA matches it firmly. Only some rows state a clone size, as once, few, many or a class for expanded clones.

TRBD1	once	TRBV18	TRBJ1-2	CASSPSRTGDYGYTF	TGTGCCAGCTCACCTAGCCGGACAGGGGATTATGGCTACACCTTC
TRBD2	-	TRBV2	TRBJ2-1	CASSEAGGAPGEQFF	TGTGCCAGCAGTGAAGCCGGGGGGGCCCCCGGTGAGCAGTTCTTC
-	-	TRBV30	TRBJ2-5	CAWSADWKRETQYF	TGTGCCTGGAGTGCCGACTGGAAAAGGGAGACCCAGTACTTC
-	-	TRBV12-3/TRBV12-4	TRBJ1-5	CASSLASDQPQHF	TGTGCCAGCAGTTTAGCGTCGGATCAGCCCCAGCATTTT
TRBD1	-	TRBV7-9	TRBJ1-1	CASSLGDRTVTEAFF	TGTGCCAGCAGCTTAGGGGACAGGACAGTCACTGAAGCTTTCTTT
TRBD2	-	TRBV3-1/TRBV3-2	TRBJ2-7	CASSKLAGAAGEQYF	TGTGCCAGCAGCAAACTAGCGGGGGCTGCCGGCGAGCAGTACTTC
-	-	TRBV18	TRBJ2-5	CASSLGSGSAGGTQYF	TGTGCCAGCTCCCTGGGTAGCGGTTCCGCCGGAGGGACCCAGTACTTC
-	-	TRBV30	TRBJ2-1	CAWTLTGIGGEQFF	TGTGCCTGGACCCTAACAGGGATCGGTGGTGAGCAGTTCTTC
TRBD2	-	TRBV24-1	TRBJ2-3	CATSDFPRGSTDTQYF	TGTGCCACCAGTGATTTCCCGCGGGGGAGCACAGATACGCAGTATTTT
-	-	TRBV5-4	TRBJ2-1	CASSLEPSSYNEQFF	TGTGCCAGCAGCTTGGAACCTAGCTCCTACAATGAGCAGTTCTTC
TRBD1	-	TRBV7-8	TRBJ1-4	CASSSGQVGEKLFF	TGTGCCAGCAGCTCGGGACAGGTGGGCGAAAAACTGTTTTTT
TRBD1	-	TRBV28	TRBJ1-1	CASGQPRGLRTEAFF	TGTGCCAGCGGACAACCCAGGGGGCTCCGCACTGAAGCTTTCTTT
TRBD1	-	TRBV6-6	TRBJ2-7	CASSNNRGTGYYEQYF	TGTGCCAGCAGTAACAACCGCGGGACAGGGTACTACGAGCAGTACTTC
-	few	TRBV4-1	TRBJ2-7	CASSQGGGREQYF	TGCGCCAGCAGCCAAGGGGGGGGCCGCGAGCAGTACTTC
TRBD2	-	TRBV5-1	TRBJ2-1	CASSPGLAGDEQFF	TGCGCCAGCAGCCCTGGACTAGCGGGAGATGAGCAGTTCTTC
-	few	TRBV6-1	TRBJ1-1	CASSEGWGRGTEAFF	TGTGCCAGCAGTGAGGGCTGGGGGAGGGGCACTGAAGCTTTCTTT
-	-	TRBV5-8	TRBJ2-3	CASSLNGGTVYTQYF	TGTGCCAGCAGCTTGAATGGTGGGACTGTCTATACGCAGTATTTT
-	-	TRBV12-3/TRBV12-4	TRBJ1-2	CASSLLHYGYTF	TGTGCCAGCAGCCTACTCCACTATGGCTACACCTTC
-	-	TRBV10-2	TRBJ1-5	CASSEQDNQPQHF	TGCGCCAGCAGTGAACAGGATAATCAGCCCCAGCATTTT
-	-	TRBV6-5	TRBJ1-2	CASAKDSGYGYTF	TGTGCCAGCGCTAAGGACAGCGGCTATGGCTACACCTTC
-	-	TRBV5-6	TRBJ2-7	CASSLGAPDEQYF	TGTGCCAGCAGCTTGGGGGCGCCGGACGAGCAGTACTTC
TRBD1	few	TRBV2	TRBJ2-5	CASSRQGEFETQYF	TGTGCCAGCAGCCGGCAGGGGGAGTTCGAGACCCAGTACTTC
TRBD1	-	TRBV7-2	TRBJ2-2	CASSFTGVASVGELFF	TGTGCCAGCAGCTTCACAGGGGTGGCGTCGGTCGGGGAGCTGTTTTTT
TRBD2	once	TRBV7-6	TRBJ2-5	CASSSGLAWEETQYF	TGTGCCAGCAGCTCGGGACTAGCGTGGGAAGAGACCCAGTACTTC